This T cell receptor (beta chain) was observed in a study of blood T cell repertoires in COVID-19. Study-level information: T cells, B-cell-depleted T cells, or PBMCs provided the cDNA or gDNA that served as material.

Germline CDR1 LGHNA, CDR2 YSLEER. V dropped 5 bases and J dropped 4; count of bases not matched to a gene: 8. The CDR3 totals 15 residues. Original data processing: Amplification with reference gene primers provided the estimates of nucleated cell counts. Clones were read by immunoSEQ multiplex PCR, and TCRdb kept only the in-frame ones, dropping some. V and J calls plus clone size are reproduced from that table; the DNA served to infer D and trimming. The sample lists 50,000 to 65,000 clones; approximately 83% were seen once. The source is a human donor in a cohort sampled during active COVID-19. The sample was peripheral blood. The gene calls are TRBV4-3 and TRBJ2-7, with TRBD1 matching over 10 bases. The CDR3 spells CASSSSTGGLYEQYF. CDR3 nucleotide sequence: TGCGCCAGCAGCTCCTCGACAGGGGGCTTATACGAGCAGTACTTC.